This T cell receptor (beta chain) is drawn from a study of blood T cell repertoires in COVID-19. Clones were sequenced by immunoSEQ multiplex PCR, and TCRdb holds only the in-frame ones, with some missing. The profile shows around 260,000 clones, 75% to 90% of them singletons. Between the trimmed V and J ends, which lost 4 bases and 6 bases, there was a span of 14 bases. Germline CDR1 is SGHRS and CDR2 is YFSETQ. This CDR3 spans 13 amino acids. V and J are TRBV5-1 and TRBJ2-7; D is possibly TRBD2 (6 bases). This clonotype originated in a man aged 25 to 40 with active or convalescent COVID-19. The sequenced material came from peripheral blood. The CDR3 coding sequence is TGCGCCAGCAGCGACCTGGCGGGGACCGAGCAGTACTTC. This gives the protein CASSDLAGTEQYF.